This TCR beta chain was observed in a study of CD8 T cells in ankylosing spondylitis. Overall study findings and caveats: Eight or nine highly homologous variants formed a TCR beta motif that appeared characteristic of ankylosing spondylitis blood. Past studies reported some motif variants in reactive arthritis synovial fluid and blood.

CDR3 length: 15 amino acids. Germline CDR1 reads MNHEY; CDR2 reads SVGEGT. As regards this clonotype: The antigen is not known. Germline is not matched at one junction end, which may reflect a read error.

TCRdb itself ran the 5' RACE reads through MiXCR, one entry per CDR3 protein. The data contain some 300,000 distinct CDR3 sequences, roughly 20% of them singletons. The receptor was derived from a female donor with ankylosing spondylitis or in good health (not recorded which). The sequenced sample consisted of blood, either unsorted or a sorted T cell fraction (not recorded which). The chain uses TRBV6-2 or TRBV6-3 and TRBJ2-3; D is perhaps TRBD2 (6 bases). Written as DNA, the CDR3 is TGTGCCAGCAGTTACCGCGGACTACCCACAGATAAGCAGTATTTT. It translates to CASSYRGLPTDKQYF.